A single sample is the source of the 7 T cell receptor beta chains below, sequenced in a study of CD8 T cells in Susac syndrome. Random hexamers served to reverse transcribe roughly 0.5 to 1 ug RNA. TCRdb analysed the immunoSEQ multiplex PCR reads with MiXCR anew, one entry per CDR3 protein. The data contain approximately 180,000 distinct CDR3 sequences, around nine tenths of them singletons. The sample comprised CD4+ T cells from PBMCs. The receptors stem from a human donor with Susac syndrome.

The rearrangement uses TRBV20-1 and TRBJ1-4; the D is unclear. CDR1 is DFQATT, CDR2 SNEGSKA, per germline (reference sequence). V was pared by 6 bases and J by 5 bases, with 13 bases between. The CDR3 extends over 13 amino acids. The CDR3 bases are TGCAGTGCCCGGGTTTTGGGGAATGAAAAACTGTTTTTT. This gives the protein CSARVLGNEKLFF.

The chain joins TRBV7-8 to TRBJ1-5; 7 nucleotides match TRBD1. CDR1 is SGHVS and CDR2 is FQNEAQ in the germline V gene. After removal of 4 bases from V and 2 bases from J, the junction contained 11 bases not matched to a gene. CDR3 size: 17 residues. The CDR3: CASSYRTGDVGNQPQHF. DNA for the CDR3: TGTGCCAGCAGCTATCGAACAGGGGATGTGGGCAATCAGCCCCAGCATTTT.

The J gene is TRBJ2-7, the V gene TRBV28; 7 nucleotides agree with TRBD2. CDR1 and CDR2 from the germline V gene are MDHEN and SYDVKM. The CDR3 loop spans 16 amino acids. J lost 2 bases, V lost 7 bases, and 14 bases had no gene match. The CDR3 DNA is TGTGCCAGCAACGTCCTAGGGATAGCGGGTACCTACGAGCAGTACTTC. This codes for CASNVLGIAGTYEQYF.

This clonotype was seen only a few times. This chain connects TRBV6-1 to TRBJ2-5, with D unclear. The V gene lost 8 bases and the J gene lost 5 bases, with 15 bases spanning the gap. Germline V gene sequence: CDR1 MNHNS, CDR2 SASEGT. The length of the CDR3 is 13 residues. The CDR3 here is CASSIMGPETQYF. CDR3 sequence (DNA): TGTGCCAGCTCCATCATGGGTCCCGAGACCCAGTACTTC.

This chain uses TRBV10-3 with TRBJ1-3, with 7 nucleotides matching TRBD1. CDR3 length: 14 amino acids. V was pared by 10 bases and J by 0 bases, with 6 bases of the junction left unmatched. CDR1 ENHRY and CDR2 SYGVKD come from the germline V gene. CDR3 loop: CATGTANSGNTIYF. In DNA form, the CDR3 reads TGTGCCACTGGGACAGCCAACTCTGGAAACACCATATATTTT.

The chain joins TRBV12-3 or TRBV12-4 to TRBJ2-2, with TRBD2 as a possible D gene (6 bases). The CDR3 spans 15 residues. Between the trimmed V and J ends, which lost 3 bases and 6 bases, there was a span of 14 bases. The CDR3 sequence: CASSLGGSLPGELFF. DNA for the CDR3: TGTGCCAGCAGTTTGGGAGGCTCCCTCCCCGGGGAGCTGTTTTTT.

The CDR3: CASTLQGFNSPLHF. CDR3 bases: TGTGCCAGCACCCTACAGGGGTTTAATTCACCCCTCCACTTT. The chain uses TRBV12-3 or TRBV12-4 and TRBJ1-6; 7 bases align to TRBD1. The ends lost 7 bases at V and 6 bases at J; junction bases unmatched: 6. The CDR3 covers 14 residues.